This TCR beta chain was profiled in a study of T cells expressing NK-cell markers. The CDR3 contains 15 residues. TCRdb reanalyzed the 5' RACE reads and collapses them to one entry per CDR3 protein, without DNA. Its table records fewer than 300,000 distinct CDR3 sequences. The sequencing input was blood T cells: a sorted CD56 or NKG2C T cell subset, CD4+ or CD8+ T cells, or bulk PBMC T cells (not recorded which). The V call is TRBV12-3 or TRBV12-4, the J call TRBJ2-2; TCRdb gives TRBD1 as the D gene, but with no DNA this cannot be confirmed. This clonotype was obtained from a woman aged 18 to 75 in good health. CDR3 in amino acids: CASRRGPKNTGELFF.